Included here is one TCR beta chain sequence, with context. Its antigen is unidentified. This CDR3 has 14 amino acids. The ends were cut back, 6 bases at V and 0 bases at J, with 12 bases in the middle. Germline-derived CDR1 and CDR2 are MNHEY and SVGAGI. Clones were sequenced by immunoSEQ multiplex PCR, and TCRdb holds only the in-frame ones, with some missing. Among a few million clones listed, over 90% were seen once. These data originate in a study of shared clonotypes between healthy human individuals. Overall study: Researchers drew samples from two women and a few men aged 18 to 49. The study, taken as a whole, reports: Larger estimated richness was generally recorded for naive subsets relative to memory subsets.

Naive CD4+ cells were CD45RA-selected; the remaining cells were memory. The chain employs TRBV6-5 and TRBJ2-7, with a tentative D call TRBD2 (5 bases). The sequencing input was naive CD4+ T cells from PBMCs. Subset noted: CD45RA+ positively selected. The receptor comes from a young man in good health. Some clones in this sample may be carry-over from other donors' samples. The CDR3 DNA reads TGTGCCAGCAGGACTACAGAAAGCTCCTACGAGCAGTACTTC. Its protein is CASRTTESSYEQYF.